The clone carrying this T cell receptor beta chain has a handful of counts. Its antigen is unidentified. This record comes from a study of identical twins. Findings and limits, study-wide: Monozygotic twins shared more out-of-frame TCR alpha than recombination models predicted. Fewer insertions characterized abundant cord blood beta clonotypes, whereas memory repertoires showed none.

In TCRdb, the 5' RACE reads were re-called with MiXCR into one record per CDR3 protein. Of some 200,000 distinct CDR3 sequences in the sample, around 6.9% were seen once. A further study also used this sample, focusing on yellow fever vaccine responses in identical twins.

The sequenced sample was memory (CD45RO+) T cells sorted from blood. The TCR was taken from a woman in her late teens or twenties in good health.

CDR3 DNA sequence: TGTGCCAGCAGCGTAGCCGACAGTGCGTTCACAGATACGCAGTATTTT. Translated, it gives CASSVADSAFTDTQYF. This sequence joins TRBV9 and TRBJ2-3; D is perhaps TRBD1 (5 bases). The germline V gene has CDR1 SGDLS and CDR2 YYNGEE. This CDR3 has 16 amino acids. V was cut by 0 bases and J by 2 bases, with 13 bases left in between.